The 8 T cell receptor beta chains below come from one sample, sequenced in a study of blood T cells in healthy people across ages. Then a second PCR, running roughly 7 to 11 cycles, was carried out with a sample-barcoded 5' primer and a J-beta primer mix. TCRdb processed the 5' RACE reads anew with MiXCR; each CDR3 protein has one entry. The sample gives about 830,000 distinct CDR3 sequences, 55% to 65% of which show up once; around a quarter is in the top ten. Specimen: blood. These receptors came from a man in his thirties or forties in good health.

J is TRBJ2-1 and V is TRBV2, with a tentative D call TRBD1 (5 bases). This CDR3 region has 13 residues. The V gene's germline CDR1 is SNHLY and CDR2 FYNNEI. Trimming stripped 2 bases from V and 7 bases from J, with 9 bases between. The CDR3 reads CASSEFRVNEQFF. CDR3 nucleotides: TGTGCCAGCAGTGAATTCAGGGTTAATGAGCAGTTCTTC.

Turning to this clonotype: The junction differs from germline at one of its ends, possibly a read error. This rearrangement joins TRBV5-6 to TRBJ2-3; D call uncertain. Germline CDR1 reads SGHDT; CDR2 reads YYEEEE. The CDR3 has 15 residues. CDR3 in DNA: TGTGCCAGCAGCTTGCGGCCTTCGTCTTTGGATACGCGGTATTTT. Its protein product is CASSLRPSSLDTRYF.

The sample holds a few counts of this clonotype. The CDR3 nucleotides read TGTGCCAGCAGCCAAGAAGGTGGGACTAGCGGGGACGGAGAGCAGTTCTTC. Protein product: CASSQEGGTSGDGEQFF. The chain is built from TRBV4-2 and TRBJ2-1, with 13 bases aligning to TRBD2. V was clipped by 0 bases and J by 10 bases; unmatched bases: 9. Germline loops: CDR1 LGHNA, CDR2 YNFKEQ. This CDR3 is built from 17 residues.

This clonotype occurred a few times. This chain joins TRBV12-3 or TRBV12-4 and TRBJ1-2; 8 nucleotides align to TRBD1. V was pared by 4 bases and J by 7 bases, with 8 bases of the junction left unmatched. The CDR3 length is 14 residues. The CDR3 DNA follows: TGTGCCAGCAGTTACCAGGGGGCTGTAAGTGGCTACACCTTC. The encoded protein is CASSYQGAVSGYTF.

The chain couples TRBV30 to TRBJ2-3, with D maybe TRBD2 (5 bases). The CDR3 has 12 residues. Germline CDR1 reads GTSNPN; CDR2 reads SVGIG (reference sequence). With 3 bases removed from V and 8 bases from J, the gap between germline ends came to 12 bases. This chain's CDR3 is CAWRPLAGTQYF. CDR3 sequence (DNA): TGTGCCTGGAGACCTCTAGCCGGTACGCAGTATTTT. Complete variable domain (other parts from reference TRBV30 and TRBJ2-3): SQTIHQWPATLVQPVGSPLSLECTVEGTSNPNLYWYRQAAGRGLQLLFYSVGIGQISSEVPQNLSASRPQDRQFILSSKKLLLSDSGFYLCAWRPLAGTQYFGPGTRLTVL.

The chain combines TRBV6-1 with TRBJ1-5, with 10 bases identical to TRBD1. The trim removed 4 bases at V and 4 bases at J, leaving 7 bases unmatched. This CDR3 contains 16 residues. CDR1 is MNHNS and CDR2 is SASEGT in the germline V gene. The CDR3: CASSGGGQGGNQPQHF. In DNA, the CDR3 is TGTGCCAGCAGTGGGGGAGGACAGGGGGGAAATCAGCCCCAGCATTTT.

Turning to this clonotype: At one end the junction does not follow the germline gene, possibly because of a read error. The chain recombines TRBV12-3 or TRBV12-4 with TRBJ2-5; 10 bases fit TRBD1. The CDR3 covers 15 residues. CDR3 loop: CTSSPGQGFSETQYF. Written as DNA, the CDR3 is TGTACCAGCAGTCCGGGACAGGGGTTTTCGGAGACCCAGTACTTC.

Comments on this clonotype: One junction end does not reproduce the germline sequence, and a read error may be involved. The rearrangement joins TRBV29-1 to TRBJ1-1; D gene uncertain. The V gene's germline CDR1 is SQVTM and CDR2 ANQGSEA. This CDR3 contains 11 residues. In DNA, the CDR3 is TGCAGCGTCATCGAACCCGGTGAATCTTTCTTT. Its translation is CSVIEPGESFF.